The T cell receptor (beta chain) under discussion was sequenced for a study of beta chain features in type 1 diabetes. Sequencing targeted expressed TCRB transcripts, as all isolated RNA had been reverse transcribed. Repertoires were generated with immunoSEQ multiplex PCR, while TCRdb's copy carries only in-frame clones and drops some. The data contain over 150,000 clones, around 8% of them singletons. This clone was seen a handful of times. As yet, its antigen is unknown. J gave up 1 base and V 5 bases, and 1 base lay outside the gene matches. The CDR3 loop spans 14 amino acids. In germline, CDR1 is MDHEN, CDR2 SYDVKM. Study-level points and caveats: People with Type 1 diabetes carried modestly yet significantly shorter TCRB CDR3s in all four CD4+ subsets.

This sequence originates from a young woman with type 1 diabetes. V and J are TRBV28 and TRBJ2-3; 9 positions match TRBD2. Sequenced input: central memory CD4+ T cells from blood. The DNA for the CDR3 is TGTGCCAGCAGTCGGACTAGCGGCACAGATACGCAGTATTTT. Encoded protein: CASSRTSGTDTQYF.